This is a list of T cell receptor beta chains from one sample in a study of memory CD4+ T cells and cytomegalovirus serostatus. The assay was immunoSEQ multiplex PCR, and TCRdb's table has in-frame clones only and misses some. The sample consists of 50,000 to 55,000 clones, around 82% of them appearing once. Sequencing used memory CD4+ T cells from blood. These TCRs come from an adult in good health and CMV-seronegative. Each CDR3 is given with its conserved first and last residue. The D gene is left open where the match is weak. Some rows mark clone size as missing; the rest say once, few, many or name a class of expanded clone.

cdr3_length j_call d_call v_call clone_size cdr3_nt cdr3_aa
14 TRBJ1-4 TRBD1 TRBV2 NA TGTGCCAGCAGTCTGACAGGGGGGAGTGAAAAACTGTTTTTT CASSLTGGSEKLFF
14 TRBJ2-5 TRBD1 TRBV12-5 few TGTGCTAGTGGGGACCCGGGACAGCAAGAGACCCAGTACTTC CASGDPGQQETQYF
14 TRBJ2-2 TRBD1 TRBV11-1 NA TGTGCCAGCAGCCCGGGACAGGAGGGCGGGGAGCTGTTTTTT CASSPGQEGGELFF
16 TRBJ1-2 NA TRBV5-1 NA TGCGCCAGCAGCTCGGGACCCGAAAAGCGCAACTATGGCTACACCTTC CASSSGPEKRNYGYTF
15 TRBJ2-2 NA TRBV4-2 NA TGTGCCAGCAGCCAAGAAGGTTCCCTCACCGGGGAGCTGTTTTTT CASSQEGSLTGELFF
12 TRBJ1-6 NA TRBV5-8 medium-sized TGTGCCAGCAGCTACCTACTATCACCCCTCCACTTT CASSYLLSPLHF
15 TRBJ1-6 TRBD1 TRBV12-5 NA TGTGCTAGTGGTCCCAAGGGACAGGGAAATTCACCCCTCCACTTT CASGPKGQGNSPLHF
13 TRBJ1-2 NA TRBV30 NA TGTGCCTGGAGGCCTACAGCCCCGGGTAACTACACCTTC CAWRPTAPGNYTF
17 TRBJ1-2 TRBD1 TRBV4-3 few TGCGCCAGCAGCCAAGATTTGAGACAGGGTTTTTCCTATGGCTACACCTTC CASSQDLRQGFSYGYTF
16 TRBJ2-1 TRBD2 TRBV7-2 NA TGTGCCAGCAGCTTAGGAGCGGGGGGCGACGACAATGAGCAGTTCTTC CASSLGAGGDDNEQFF
16 TRBJ1-3 NA TRBV5-5 NA TGTGCCAGCAGCTTGTCCAGTCAGGGCCCTGGAAACACCATATATTTT CASSLSSQGPGNTIYF
15 TRBJ2-3 TRBD1 TRBV29-1 NA TGCAGCGTTGAAGATCGCGGCAGGGGGACAGATACGCAGTATTTT CSVEDRGRGTDTQYF
15 TRBJ1-3 NA TRBV28 NA TGTGCCAGCAGTGCGGACAGAGGCTCTGGAAACACCATATATTTT CASSADRGSGNTIYF
16 TRBJ2-7 TRBD2 TRBV11-2 few TGTGCCAGCAGCCCCGATCTAGCGGGGGCCGGATACGAGCAGTACTTC CASSPDLAGAGYEQYF
14 TRBJ2-7 TRBD1 TRBV19 NA TGTGCCAGTAGTATCGACAGGGGGGCCTACGAGCAGTACTTC CASSIDRGAYEQYF
11 TRBJ2-7 NA TRBV5-6 once TGTGCCAGCAGCTTGGCGGGCGAGCAGTACTTC CASSLAGEQYF
13 TRBJ2-1 TRBD2 TRBV15 NA TGTGCCACCAGCAGCTTCTTAGCGGGAGAGCAGTTCTTC CATSSFLAGEQFF